The 8 T cell receptor beta chains below come from one sample, sequenced in a study of T cell responses to AZD1222 COVID-19 vaccine. Assay used: immunoSEQ multiplex PCR; TCRdb lists only in-frame clones, some missing. Of approximately 89,000 clones listed, 90% are singletons. This specimen consisted of peripheral blood, obtained 28 days after the second AZD1222 dose. The receptors shown here come from an adult who received the AZD1222 COVID-19 vaccine.

A single count supports this clone. The V call is TRBV28, the J call TRBJ1-2; 9 nucleotides agree with TRBD1. Germline values: CDR1 MDHEN, CDR2 SYDVKM. After removal of 5 bases from V and 4 bases from J, the junction contained 8 bases not matched to a gene. The CDR3 has 15 amino acids. The CDR3 DNA reads as TGTGCCAGCAGTCGCCCGGGGACAGGGATCTATGGCTACACCTTC. Translating it yields CASSRPGTGIYGYTF.

The V gene is TRBV5-1, the J gene TRBJ2-7; 8 bases match TRBD1. The ends lost 3 bases at V and 7 bases at J; junction bases unmatched: 9. The CDR3 contains 14 residues. Germline CDR1 reads SGHRS; CDR2 reads YFSETQ. The CDR3 is CASSSRTGSGEQYF. The CDR3 DNA sequence: TGCGCCAGCAGCTCCCGGACAGGGTCTGGAGAGCAGTACTTC.

This chain links TRBV7-9 with TRBJ2-3; D ambiguous. This CDR3 comprises 13 residues. Trimming removed 5 bases at V and 2 bases at J, with 8 bases between. Germline V gene sequence: CDR1 SEHNR, CDR2 FQNEAQ (reference sequence). The CDR3 reads CASSPGYTDTQYF. The CDR3 DNA sequence: TGTGCCAGCAGCCCCGGCTACACAGATACGCAGTATTTT.

The rearrangement links TRBV11-2 to TRBJ2-7, with D tentatively TRBD1 (7 bases). Germline lookup yields CDR1 SGHAT and CDR2 FQNNGV. The CDR3 has 18 amino acids. The V end was cut by 0 bases, the J end by 1 base, with 19 bases between. CDR3 nucleotides: TGTGCCAGCAGCTTAGATGGGGGGACAGTTAAAAATTCCTACGAGCAGTACTTC. Residues: CASSLDGGTVKNSYEQYF.

This rearrangement joins TRBV15 to TRBJ2-7; no definite D call. The CDR3 has 15 amino acids. Germline V gene sequence: CDR1 LNHNV, CDR2 YYDKDF (reference sequence). V lost 0 bases, J lost 0 bases, and 9 bases lay in between. The CDR3 is CATSRDRKSSYEQYF. The CDR3 region has the DNA TGTGCCACCAGCAGAGATAGGAAGAGCTCCTACGAGCAGTACTTC.

This clone was observed a handful of times. This chain uses TRBV5-1 with TRBJ2-3; weak D call: TRBD2 (7 bases). V dropped 5 bases and J dropped 5 bases, with 18 bases sitting between them. The CDR3 consists of 15 residues. Per the germline V gene, CDR1 is SGHRS and CDR2 is YFSETQ. In nucleotides, the CDR3 is TGCGCCAGCAGTATCGGGGGGCGATCAGGAGATACGCAGTATTTT. It encodes CASSIGGRSGDTQYF.

The V and J genes are TRBV20-1 and TRBJ2-3; D tentatively reads TRBD1 or TRBD2 (5 bases each). Germline CDR1 DFQATT, CDR2 SNEGSKA (reference sequence). Trimming cost V 3 bases and J 3 bases, with 19 bases left between them. The CDR3 consists of 16 residues. The CDR3 DNA reads as TGCAGTGCTAGTATCCAGCGGAACGAGGGGACAGATACGCAGTATTTT. Translated, it gives CSASIQRNEGTDTQYF.

This clone was detected a few times. The CDR3 region is CASSEQVGTGELFF. CDR3 coding DNA: TGTGCCAGCAGCGAACAAGTGGGGACCGGGGAGCTGTTTTTT. V and J are TRBV9 and TRBJ2-2; D gene uncertain. V was trimmed by 3 bases and J by 5 bases, leaving 11 bases between them. CDR3 length: 14 amino acids. Looked up from germline, CDR1 is SGDLS and CDR2 is YYNGEE.